The subject of this entry is one T cell receptor (beta chain). Looked up from germline, CDR1 is SGHRS and CDR2 is YFSETQ. There are 16 residues in the CDR3. V gave up 4 bases and J gave up 2 bases, with 16 bases separating them. Assay used: immunoSEQ multiplex PCR; TCRdb lists only in-frame clones, some missing. The sample lists approximately 97,000 clones, roughly 91% occurring once. This entry belongs to a study of T cell changes during pregnancy in multiple sclerosis. This receptor was obtained from a female donor in good health, enrolled as a control in a pregnancy study. The V gene is TRBV5-1, the J gene TRBJ1-3; possibly TRBD1 for D (6 bases). The sample here was peripheral blood, taken after pregnancy. The CDR3 protein is CASSPYGGATGNTIYF. The CDR3 DNA reads TGCGCCAGCAGCCCGTATGGGGGGGCGACTGGAAACACCATATATTTT.